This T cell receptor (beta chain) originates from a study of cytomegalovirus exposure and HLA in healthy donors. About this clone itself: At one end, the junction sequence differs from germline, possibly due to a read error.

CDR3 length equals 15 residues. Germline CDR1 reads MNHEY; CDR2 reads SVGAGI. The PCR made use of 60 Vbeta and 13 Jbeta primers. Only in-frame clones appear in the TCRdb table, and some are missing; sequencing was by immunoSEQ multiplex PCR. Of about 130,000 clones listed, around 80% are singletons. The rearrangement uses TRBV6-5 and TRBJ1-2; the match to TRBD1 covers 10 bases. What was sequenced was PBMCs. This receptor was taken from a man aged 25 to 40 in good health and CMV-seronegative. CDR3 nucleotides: TGTGCCAGCAGGTACTCGACAGGGGGCAACTATGGCTACACCTTC. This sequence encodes CASRYSTGGNYGYTF.